This passage covers 13 T cell receptor beta chains from one sample sequenced in a study of blood T cell repertoires in COVID-19. This table comes from immunoSEQ multiplex PCR, and its TCRdb copy is limited to in-frame clones, with some not included. The profile covers 250,000 to 300,000 clones, with 85% to 90% appearing a single time and approximately 4% taken by the ten largest. Sequenced: peripheral blood. These receptors all come from a woman in her 40s with acute or convalescent COVID-19.

The CDR3 nucleotides are TGTGCCAGCAGTTTTTCAATCTCAGGGATTAGCACAGATACGCAGTATTTT. Translating it yields CASSFSISGISTDTQYF. The chain combines TRBV27 with TRBJ2-3; possibly TRBD1 for D (5 bases). This CDR3 has 17 amino acids. In germline, CDR1 is MNHEY, CDR2 SMNVEV (reference sequence). V lost 3 bases to trimming and J lost 0 bases, with 16 bases between them.

The chain is built from TRBV5-6 and TRBJ1-1; TRBD1 aligns across 8 bases. V shed 4 bases and J 4 bases; nucleotides not matched to a gene: 6. The V gene's germline CDR1 is SGHDT and CDR2 YYEEEE. The length of the CDR3 is 14 residues. The CDR3 sequence: CASSARDRSTEAFF. The CDR3 coding sequence is TGTGCCAGCAGCGCCCGGGACAGGAGCACTGAAGCTTTCTTT.

J is TRBJ1-1 and V is TRBV7-6, with a weak D call TRBD1 (6 bases). This CDR3 region has 15 residues. CDR1 is SGHVS, CDR2 FNYEAQ, per germline. V lost 2 bases and J lost 1, with 11 bases in between. The CDR3 DNA sequence: TGTGCCAGCAGCTTATTCGGACAGCCGAACACTGAAGCTTTCTTT. Its protein product is CASSLFGQPNTEAFF.

The gene calls are TRBV20-1 and TRBJ2-7, with a tentative D call TRBD1 (6 bases). Trimming took 3 bases from V and 3 from J, leaving 15 bases between them. Germline V gives CDR1 DFQATT, CDR2 SNEGSKA (reference sequence). The CDR3 is 14 residues long. CDR3 coding DNA: TGCAGTGCTAGTCTCTCTGGGGGCTGCTACGAGCAGTACGTC. Its protein product is CSASLSGGCYEQYV.

This chain connects TRBV27 to TRBJ1-3; D unclear. Trimming cost V 6 bases and J 0 bases, with 18 bases left between them. Germline values: CDR1 MNHEY, CDR2 SMNVEV (reference sequence). This CDR3 has 17 amino acids. This CDR3 is CASSLRTGGSSGNTIYF. Written as DNA, the CDR3 is TGTGCCAGCAGCTTAAGGACGGGCGGGAGCTCTGGAAACACCATATATTTT.

The chain links TRBV5-1 to TRBJ2-1; 10 bases align to TRBD2. Germline assignment: CDR1 SGHRS and CDR2 YFSETQ. V gave up 7 bases and J gave up 5 bases; unmatched junction bases: 12. There are 16 residues in the CDR3. The DNA of the CDR3 is TGCGCCAGCGAGGGGCTAGCGGGGGCCGGCGACAATGAGCAGTTCTTC. Translated: CASEGLAGAGDNEQFF.

The chain couples TRBV7-8 to TRBJ2-2, with TRBD2 matching 8 bases. The junction had 8 bases not matched to a gene; V was cut back by 2 bases and J by 6 bases. Germline V gives CDR1 SGHVS, CDR2 FQNEAQ. CDR3 length equals 16 residues. This CDR3 is CASSLPRGGAAGELFF. The DNA for the CDR3 is TGTGCCAGCAGCTTACCCCGGGGGGGCGCGGCCGGGGAGCTGTTTTTT.

The chain couples TRBV9 to TRBJ1-2; 7 bases fit TRBD1. V dropped 2 bases and J dropped 8; count of bases not matched to a gene: 6. The CDR3 sequence is 13 residues long. Germline values: CDR1 SGDLS, CDR2 YYNGEE. CDR3 region: CASSVEGARGYTF. CDR3 in DNA: TGTGCCAGCAGCGTCGAGGGGGCGCGGGGCTACACCTTC.

V is TRBV2 and J is TRBJ1-1; D gene unclear. The CDR3 loop spans 11 amino acids. Germline CDR1 SNHLY, CDR2 FYNNEI. V lost 5 bases and J lost 7, with 8 bases in between. The CDR3, as DNA: TGTGCCAGCAGTCGGAGCCTTGAAGCTTTCTTT. Its protein is CASSRSLEAFF.

The chain is built from TRBV6-4 and TRBJ2-2; D not resolved. Germline V CDR1 and CDR2: MRHNA, SNTAGT. The CDR3 loop spans 13 amino acids. Trimming removed 5 bases from V and 6 bases from J, with 10 bases in between. For the CDR3, the DNA is TGTGCCAGCAGTTCCCGGTCCGCCGGGGAGCTGTTTTTT. It is translated as CASSSRSAGELFF.

V gene TRBV6-1 combines with J gene TRBJ1-1; 8 bases fit TRBD1. CDR3 length: 15 residues. Germline V lookup: CDR1 MNHNS, CDR2 SASEGT. The trim removed 5 bases at V and 4 bases at J, leaving 9 bases unmatched. The CDR3 DNA follows: TGTGCCAGCAGTTCCTTCAGGGGGCAGGGCACTGAAGCTTTCTTT. It encodes CASSSFRGQGTEAFF.

This chain joins TRBV3-1 (or the pseudogene TRBV3-2) and TRBJ2-5; possibly TRBD2 for D (5 bases). The length of the CDR3 is 12 residues. Germline loops: CDR1 LGHDT, CDR2 YNNKEL (reference sequence). Trimming removed 8 bases at V and 2 bases at J, with 9 bases between. CDR3 amino acids: CASLGVQETQYF. The CDR3 DNA follows: TGTGCCAGCCTGGGAGTTCAAGAGACCCAGTACTTC.

The genes are TRBV5-1 and TRBJ1-1; TRBD1 matches at 10 bases. The germline V gene has CDR1 SGHRS and CDR2 YFSETQ. The CDR3 spans 14 residues. J lost 7 bases, V lost 4 bases, and 7 bases had no gene match. The DNA of the CDR3 is TGCGCCAGCAGCGCCTCGACAGGGGGCGATGAAGCTTTCTTT. Its protein is CASSASTGGDEAFF.